These 29 T cell receptor beta chains originate from one sample sequenced in a study of T cells in localized non-small cell lung cancer. The assay was immunoSEQ multiplex PCR, and TCRdb's table has in-frame clones only and misses some. The sample includes approximately 9,000 clones, under 95% of them seen just once. Material: peripheral blood, obtained before any cancer treatment. These receptors all stem from a woman aged 35-75 years with stage I squamous cell lung carcinoma.

The rearrangement joins TRBV4-2 to TRBJ2-7; 8 nucleotides agree with TRBD1. Germline V lookup: CDR1 LGHNA, CDR2 YNFKEQ. V shed 0 bases and J 2 bases; nucleotides not matched to a gene: 9. The CDR3 is 17 residues long. The CDR3 DNA reads as TGTGCCAGCAGCCAAGATAAAATGGACAGGGCGGCCTACGAGCAGTACTTC. It encodes CASSQDKMDRAAYEQYF.

In this sample, this clone turned up once. This chain connects TRBV2 to TRBJ1-1, with 7 bases that match TRBD1. The CDR3 is 14 amino acids. Trimming removed 3 bases from V and 3 bases from J; junction bases left unmatched: 4. Germline-derived CDR1 and CDR2 are SNHLY and FYNNEI. The CDR3 region has the DNA TGTGCCAGCAGTGATGGGCAGGGGGACACTGAAGCTTTCTTT. Translating gives CASSDGQGDTEAFF. Full variable domain (missing parts from reference TRBV2 and TRBJ1-1): EPEVTQTPSHQVTQMGQEVILRCVPISNHLYFYWYRQILGQKVEFLVSFYNNEISEKSEIFDDQFSVERPDGSNFTLKIRSTKLEDSAMYFCASSDGQGDTEAFFGQGTRLTVV.

This clone appeared a single time. The chain combines TRBV29-1 with TRBJ1-1; D ambiguous. The germline CDR1 and CDR2 sequences are SQVTM and ANQGSEA. This CDR3 comprises 14 residues. Trimming took 5 bases from V and 2 from J, leaving 15 bases between them. The CDR3 DNA follows: TGCAGCGTTCAGCCCTCAGCTTACAACACTGAAGCTTTCTTT. Translated, it gives CSVQPSAYNTEAFF.

The chain uses TRBV7-2 and TRBJ2-7, with TRBD2 identical over 11 bases. The germline V gene has CDR1 SGHTA and CDR2 FQGNSA. This CDR3 is built from 14 residues. J gave up 6 bases and V 1 base, and 2 bases lay outside the gene matches. The CDR3 coding sequence is TGTGCCAGCAGCTTAGAAGGGACTAGCGGCGAGCAGTACTTC. As protein: CASSLEGTSGEQYF.

V usage is TRBV7-3 and J usage is TRBJ1-1; 7 bases map to TRBD1. V lost 4 bases to trimming and J lost 2 bases; unmatched junction nucleotides: 7. From germline, CDR1 is SGHTA and CDR2 FQGTGA. The CDR3 consists of 15 residues. CDR3 residues: CASSSYPGGNTEAFF. The CDR3 region has the DNA TGTGCCAGCAGCTCCTATCCAGGGGGTAACACTGAAGCTTTCTTT.

This chain links TRBV5-1 with TRBJ1-5; 7 nucleotides line up with TRBD1. Unmatched junction bases numbered 1, after V lost 0 bases and J lost 1 base. Germline V gene sequence: CDR1 SGHRS, CDR2 YFSETQ. This CDR3 contains 15 residues. CDR3 sequence (DNA): TGCGCCAGCAGCTTGGGACAGGGAAGCAATCAGCCCCAGCATTTT. Translation gives CASSLGQGSNQPQHF.

This chain connects TRBV9 to TRBJ2-7, with 10 nucleotides matching TRBD1. The CDR3 contains 14 residues. Germline loops: CDR1 SGDLS, CDR2 YYNGEE. Trimming took 3 bases from V and 4 from J; bases not matched to a gene: 4. In DNA, the CDR3 is TGTGCCAGCAGCGCTGGACAGGGGGGTTACGAGCAGTACTTC. Protein sequence: CASSAGQGGYEQYF.

This clone has a single count. This sequence joins TRBV2 and TRBJ1-1; a possible D gene is TRBD1 (5 bases). V was clipped by 5 bases and J by 1 base, with 8 bases between them. Germline CDR1 reads SNHLY; CDR2 reads FYNNEI. The CDR3 is 13 residues long. Written as DNA, the CDR3 is TGTGCCAGCAGTTATCAGGGGAACACTGAAGCTTTCTTT. Residues: CASSYQGNTEAFF.

The chain couples TRBV11-2 to TRBJ2-1; 8 bases line up with TRBD1. The CDR3 has 15 residues. Germline V lookup: CDR1 SGHAT, CDR2 FQNNGV. V lost 2 bases and J lost 7; bases outside the gene matches: 7. Here the CDR3 reads CASSLLGQGGNEQFF. Here the CDR3 DNA reads TGTGCCAGCAGCTTACTAGGACAGGGAGGAAATGAGCAGTTCTTC. Full variable domain (missing parts from reference TRBV11-2 and TRBJ2-1): EAGVAQSPRYKIIEKRQSVAFWCNPISGHATLYWYQQILGQGPKLLIQFQNNGVVDDSQLPKDRFSAERLKGVDSTLKIQPAKLEDSAVYLCASSLLGQGGNEQFFGPGTRLTVL.

The chain carries TRBV19 and TRBJ1-5; D may be TRBD1 (6 bases). The V gene lost 5 bases and the J gene lost 0 bases, with 11 bases spanning the gap. This CDR3 region has 15 residues. Germline-derived CDR1 and CDR2 are LNHDA and SQIVND (reference sequence). The CDR3 sequence: CASSVGQYSNQPQHF. The CDR3 DNA follows: TGTGCCAGTAGTGTCGGACAGTATAGCAATCAGCCCCAGCATTTT.

This sequence joins TRBV7-9 and TRBJ1-1, with 7 bases fitting TRBD1. After removal of 6 bases from V and 1 base from J, the junction contained 5 bases not matched to a gene. Germline values: CDR1 SEHNR, CDR2 FQNEAQ (reference sequence). The CDR3 sequence is 14 residues long. Here the CDR3 reads CASRDREGNTEAFF. In DNA, the CDR3 is TGTGCCAGCAGAGACAGGGAGGGGAACACTGAAGCTTTCTTT.

The chain recombines TRBV7-9 with TRBJ2-1; 9 nucleotides line up with TRBD1. In germline, CDR1 is SEHNR, CDR2 FQNEAQ (reference sequence). Trimming took 7 bases from V and 4 from J; bases not matched to a gene: 2. The CDR3 length is 13 residues. Written as DNA, the CDR3 is TGTGCCAGCATCGGGACAGGGTACAATGAGCAGTTCTTC. Translation: CASIGTGYNEQFF.

The rearrangement links TRBV2 to TRBJ2-5; D might be TRBD2 (6 bases). V was trimmed by 4 bases and J by 0 bases, leaving 12 bases between them. This CDR3 region has 15 residues. CDR1 and CDR2 (germline): SNHLY, FYNNEI. The CDR3 DNA reads TGTGCCAGCAGTGGGCTCCAGCGGGACCAAGAGACCCAGTACTTC. It yields the protein CASSGLQRDQETQYF.

The chain employs TRBV7-2 and TRBJ1-6, with D perhaps TRBD1 (5 bases). From germline, CDR1 is SGHTA and CDR2 FQGNSA. The CDR3 is 15 residues long. The V end was cut by 1 base, the J end by 9 bases, with 13 bases between. This chain's CDR3 is CASSLVGPVGSPLHF. In DNA, the CDR3 is TGTGCCAGCAGCTTAGTGGGACCCGTCGGTTCACCCCTCCACTTT.

The chain is built from TRBV7-2 and TRBJ2-2; D unresolved. The V and J ends lost 5 bases and 2 bases respectively, with 12 bases between them. In germline, CDR1 is SGHTA, CDR2 FQGNSA. This CDR3 is built from 15 residues. The CDR3 DNA reads as TGTGCCAGCAGCCGTTTTACAGCTAACACCGGGGAGCTGTTTTTT. Translated: CASSRFTANTGELFF.

The rearrangement joins TRBV18 to TRBJ2-2, with a tentative D call TRBD2 (5 bases). CDR1 is KGHSH and CDR2 is LQKENI in the germline V gene. The CDR3 is made up of 16 amino acids. Trimming stripped 5 bases from V and 5 bases from J, with 18 bases between. This chain's CDR3 is CASSRQEGDGTGELFF. CDR3 in DNA: TGTGCCAGCTCAAGACAAGAGGGCGATGGAACCGGGGAGCTGTTTTTT.

This chain connects TRBV27 to TRBJ1-6; TRBD1 agrees at 10 bases. With V trimmed by 6 bases and J by 7 bases, 6 bases remained unmatched. The CDR3 spans 15 residues. CDR1 MNHEY and CDR2 SMNVEV come from the germline V gene (reference sequence). In DNA, the CDR3 is TGTGCCAGCAGGTCCCGGGACAGGGGAAATTCACCCCTCCACTTT. Its translation is CASRSRDRGNSPLHF.

V is TRBV5-6 and J is TRBJ2-3; D is possibly TRBD2 (5 bases). Trimming removed 4 bases from V and 3 bases from J, with 15 bases in between. The CDR3 is made up of 15 amino acids. The V gene's germline CDR1 is SGHDT and CDR2 YYEEEE. In DNA form, the CDR3 reads TGTGCCAGCAGCGGGCTGACGGGAACAACAGATACGCAGTATTTT. Its protein product is CASSGLTGTTDTQYF.

V gene TRBV18 combines with J gene TRBJ1-3; 7 bases are a match to TRBD1. After removal of 3 bases from V and 0 bases from J, the junction contained 8 bases not matched to a gene. The CDR3 is 17 amino acids. CDR1 is KGHSH, CDR2 LQKENI, per germline. CDR3 sequence: CASSPSPGQPSGNTIYF. Here the CDR3 DNA reads TGTGCCAGCTCACCCTCTCCGGGACAGCCCTCTGGAAACACCATATATTTT.

Here the CDR3 DNA reads TGCGCCAGCAGCTTGGTGGGACAGGGGGCGGATGGCTACACCTTC. Protein product: CASSLVGQGADGYTF. The rearrangement links TRBV5-1 to TRBJ1-2, with TRBD1 matching 12 bases. The germline gives CDR1 SGHRS, CDR2 YFSETQ. J was trimmed by 6 bases and V by 0 bases; bases with no gene match: 3. The CDR3 sequence is 15 residues long.

V is TRBV6-5 and J is TRBJ1-1; TRBD1 might be the D (5 bases). CDR1 and CDR2 from the germline V gene are MNHEY and SVGAGI. V lost 6 bases, J lost 6 bases, and 14 bases lay in between. The CDR3 is 13 residues long. The CDR3 reads CASRNLGTAEAFF. The CDR3 region has the DNA TGTGCCAGCAGGAACCTTGGGACCGCTGAAGCTTTCTTT.

The chain couples TRBV7-2 to TRBJ1-2; weak D call: TRBD1 (6 bases). Germline V gene sequence: CDR1 SGHTA, CDR2 FQGNSA. The CDR3 has 14 residues. V was trimmed by 0 bases and J by 6 bases, leaving 11 bases between them. The CDR3 bases are TGTGCCAGCAGCTTAGCGTCAGGGGACCATGGCTACACCTTC. Protein: CASSLASGDHGYTF.

V gene TRBV9 combines with J gene TRBJ1-3; D perhaps matches TRBD1 (5 bases). In germline, CDR1 is SGDLS, CDR2 YYNGEE. The CDR3 runs 15 residues. Trimming shortened V by 2 bases and J by 2 bases, and 11 bases separated the two germline ends. The CDR3: CASSVKGETGNTIYF. The CDR3 DNA is TGTGCCAGCAGCGTTAAAGGGGAGACTGGAAACACCATATATTTT.

The chain links TRBV15 to TRBJ1-2; D unclear. The CDR3 is 16 amino acids. Looked up from germline, CDR1 is LNHNV and CDR2 is YYDKDF (reference sequence). The V gene lost 0 bases and the J gene lost 4 bases, with 15 bases spanning the gap. The CDR3 sequence: CATSRDGVVGVYGYTF. The CDR3 DNA reads TGTGCCACCAGCAGAGATGGGGTCGTCGGGGTCTATGGCTACACCTTC.

Comment on this clone: The same CDR3 also results from other DNA sequences found in this sample. The J gene is TRBJ1-3, the V gene TRBV2, with D unclear. Germline V CDR1 and CDR2: SNHLY, FYNNEI. V lost 5 bases and J lost 0, with 11 bases in between. The CDR3 has 15 amino acids. The DNA of the CDR3 is TGTGCCAGCAGTAGGCAAGGAAGCTCTGGAAACACCATATATTTT. Translation gives CASSRQGSSGNTIYF.

The chain couples TRBV18 to TRBJ1-3; 7 bases are a match to TRBD1. Germline CDR1 reads KGHSH; CDR2 reads LQKENI. With 2 bases clipped from V and 2 bases from J, the junction kept 0 bases outside the gene matches. This CDR3 has 14 amino acids. CDR3 bases: TGTGCCAGCTCACCAGACAGGGCTGGAAACACCATATATTTT. Its translation: CASSPDRAGNTIYF.

This sequence joins TRBV29-1 and TRBJ2-5, with 8 bases aligning to TRBD2. CDR1 SQVTM and CDR2 ANQGSEA come from the germline V gene. CDR3 length equals 11 residues. V trimming: 4 bases; J trimming: 11 bases; junction bases outside the gene matches: 6. CDR3 nucleotides: TGCAGCGTTGGGGAGCGGGGGTTGCAGTACTTC. Its protein product is CSVGERGLQYF.

The chain recombines TRBV5-8 with TRBJ2-3; 8 bases agree with TRBD1. Unmatched junction bases numbered 8, after V lost 0 bases and J lost 5 bases. The V gene's germline CDR1 is SGHTS and CDR2 YDEGEE. This CDR3 has 16 amino acids. CDR3 bases: TGTGCCAGCAGCTTGGTTATACAGGGGGGTGTAGATACGCAGTATTTT. This encodes CASSLVIQGGVDTQYF.

The CDR3 loop reads CASSWTGEVGELFF. CDR3 sequence (DNA): TGCGCCAGCAGTTGGACAGGGGAAGTCGGGGAGCTGTTTTTT. The chain has TRBV5-1 and TRBJ2-2; 9 nucleotides agree with TRBD1. Germline V gene sequence: CDR1 SGHRS, CDR2 YFSETQ. The CDR3 covers 14 residues. The ends lost 5 bases at V and 7 bases at J; junction bases unmatched: 6.